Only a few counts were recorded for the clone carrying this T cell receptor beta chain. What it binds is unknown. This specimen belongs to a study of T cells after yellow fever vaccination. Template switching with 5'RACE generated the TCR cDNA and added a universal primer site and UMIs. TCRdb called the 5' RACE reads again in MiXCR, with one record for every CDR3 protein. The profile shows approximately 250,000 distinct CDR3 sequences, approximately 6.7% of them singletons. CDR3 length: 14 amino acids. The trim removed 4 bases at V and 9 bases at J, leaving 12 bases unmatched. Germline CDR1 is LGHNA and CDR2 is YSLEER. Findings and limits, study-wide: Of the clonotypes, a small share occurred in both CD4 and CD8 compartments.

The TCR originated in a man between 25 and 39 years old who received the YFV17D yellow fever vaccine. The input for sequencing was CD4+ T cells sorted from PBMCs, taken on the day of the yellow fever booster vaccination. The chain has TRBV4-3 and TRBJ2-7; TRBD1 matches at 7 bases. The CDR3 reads CASSPDTQGYRQYF. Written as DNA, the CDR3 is TGCGCCAGCAGCCCAGACACACAGGGGTATAGGCAGTACTTC.